The clone carrying this T cell receptor (beta chain) turned up a few times. The ends lost 2 bases at V and 7 bases at J; junction bases unmatched: 8. The CDR3 runs 14 residues. This specimen belongs to a study of metastatic and nonmetastatic thyroid tumors. Thyroid surgery was performed in patients who had received no treatment beforehand. TCRdb re-called the PCR reads via MiXCR. The sample has about 59,000 clones, roughly 17% seen once. The sequence was obtained from a male donor with papillary thyroid cancer or a benign thyroid nodule (not recorded which). Some clones in this sample may be carry-over from other donors' samples. Sequenced sample: blood. This sequence joins TRBV12-3 or TRBV12-4 and TRBJ2-7; 7 positions match TRBD1. The CDR3 is CASSLFDRAQEQYF. CDR3 sequence (DNA): TGTGCCAGCAGTTTATTCGACAGGGCCCAAGAGCAGTACTTC.